This passage covers 5 T cell receptor beta chains from one sample sequenced in a study of T cell responses to AZD1222 COVID-19 vaccine. Data came from immunoSEQ multiplex PCR; TCRdb stores just in-frame clones and leaves some out. Of 110,000 or so clones listed, around 87% are singletons. Here the sequenced sample was peripheral blood, taken on day 0 of AZD1222 vaccination. These receptors all come from an adult in good health.

The chain links TRBV11-2 to TRBJ1-5, with no clear D. This CDR3 contains 14 residues. Trimming left V 2 bases short and J 1 base short, with 6 bases between. Germline CDR1 and CDR2: SGHAT and FQNNGV. The CDR3 is CASSLSDSNQPQHF. The CDR3 DNA follows: TGTGCCAGCAGCTTAAGCGACAGCAATCAGCCCCAGCATTTT.

Only a few counts were recorded for this clone. This chain uses TRBV30 with TRBJ2-6; 7 nucleotides align to TRBD1. Losses at the gene ends were 1 base for V and 3 bases for J; bases not matched to a gene: 3. The CDR3 has 15 amino acids. The germline V gene has CDR1 GTSNPN and CDR2 SVGIG (reference sequence). CDR3 coding DNA: TGTGCCTGGAGTGCCCAGGGGGATGGGGCCAACGTCCTGACTTTC. Its protein product is CAWSAQGDGANVLTF.

The genes are TRBV2 and TRBJ2-7, with D perhaps TRBD1 or TRBD2 (6 bases each). The V end was cut by 7 bases, the J end by 4 bases, with 20 bases between. CDR1 is SNHLY and CDR2 is FYNNEI in the germline V gene. The CDR3 is 15 amino acids. The CDR3 sequence: CASKASVGGGYEQYF. As DNA, the CDR3 is TGTGCCAGCAAGGCCTCGGTGGGGGGCGGGTACGAGCAGTACTTC. Full variable domain (outside the CDR3, taken from reference TRBV2 and TRBJ2-7): EPEVTQTPSHQVTQMGQEVILRCVPISNHLYFYWYRQILGQKVEFLVSFYNNEISEKSEIFDDQFSVERPDGSNFTLKIRSTKLEDSAMYFCASKASVGGGYEQYFGPGTRLTVT.

V is TRBV19 and J is TRBJ2-6; a possible D gene is TRBD1 (5 bases). Germline assignment: CDR1 LNHDA and CDR2 SQIVND (reference sequence). The CDR3 is made up of 15 amino acids. With 7 bases removed from V and 0 bases from J, the gap between germline ends came to 10 bases. The CDR3 coding sequence is TGTGCCAGTACTCATAGGGGCTCTGGGGCCAACGTCCTGACTTTC. It translates to CASTHRGSGANVLTF.

The CDR3 loop is CASSLSGKGEKLFF. The CDR3 nucleotides are TGTGCCAGCAGTTTATCAGGGAAAGGGGAAAAACTGTTTTTT. The V call is TRBV6-1, the J call TRBJ1-4, with D possibly matching TRBD1 (5 bases). Germline lookup yields CDR1 MNHNS and CDR2 SASEGT. V was cut by 5 bases and J by 8 bases, with 15 bases left in between. The CDR3 extends over 14 amino acids.